A selection of T cell receptor beta chains follows, all from one sample in a study of T cell changes during pregnancy in multiple sclerosis. Assay used: immunoSEQ multiplex PCR; TCRdb lists only in-frame clones, some missing. Among 35,000 to 45,000 clones listed, 91% were seen once. Source: CD8+ T cells from peripheral blood mononuclear cells, taken before pregnancy. Receptors originate from a female donor with multiple sclerosis, enrolled in a pregnancy study. Both conserved end residues are part of each CDR3. The D gene is left open where the match is weak. A clone size is listed for some rows: how often the clone was seen (once, few, many), or a class if it is expanded.

>-|TRBD1|TRBJ1-1|TRBV28
TGTGCCAGCGCCAAGACAGGGGACACTGAAGCTTTCTTT
CASAKTGDTEAFF
>-|-|TRBJ2-7|TRBV19
TGTGCCAGTAAGGCAGACAACTCCTACGAGCAGTACTTC
CASKADNSYEQYF
>-|TRBD1|TRBJ1-1|TRBV19
TGTGCCACCTGGGACAGGGGGGATACTGAAGCTTTCTTT
CATWDRGDTEAFF
>once|-|TRBJ2-2|TRBV11-2
TGTGCCAGCAGCTTATTTACAGGGACGAACACCGGGGAGCTGTTTTTT
CASSLFTGTNTGELFF
>-|-|TRBJ1-6|TRBV25-1
TGTGCCAGCAGTGATCGGGGGGCTTTAAGGTCACCCCTCCACTTT
CASSDRGALRSPLHF
>once|-|TRBJ2-2|TRBV7-9
TGTGCCAGCAGCCCATCAGTGTCGGGATTGAACACCGGGGAGCTGTTTTTT
CASSPSVSGLNTGELFF
>-|-|TRBJ2-3|TRBV2
TGTGCCAGCAGTGAAGCGGGCACTGGCACAGATACGCAGTATTTT
CASSEAGTGTDTQYF
>once|-|TRBJ1-5|TRBV7-8
TGTGCCAGCAGCCTAGAGGCTGGGGCACAGCCCCAGCATTTT
CASSLEAGAQPQHF
>-|-|TRBJ2-1|TRBV4-1
TGCGCCAGCAGCCAACTCAGGGGCAATGAGCAGTTCTTC
CASSQLRGNEQFF
>few|TRBD1|TRBJ1-1|TRBV6-5
TGTGCCAGCAGTTCGGACAGGGGTTACGAAGCTTTCTTT
CASSSDRGYEAFF
>-|-|TRBJ1-1|TRBV19
TGTGCCAGTAGTCTGGGTAGCCCTCTTGAAGCTTTCTTT
CASSLGSPLEAFF
>once|-|TRBJ2-2|TRBV19
TGTGCCAGTAGTATAGCTCTAGTAAACACCGGGGAGCTGTTTTTT
CASSIALVNTGELFF
>-|TRBD2|TRBJ2-1|TRBV29-1
TGCAGCGGCGTGGGGGGGACGGCGGGAGGTGGAAATGAGCAGTTCTTC
CSGVGGTAGGGNEQFF
>once|TRBD2|TRBJ2-5|TRBV7-3
TGTGCCAGCAGCTTACGGCGACTAGCGGGAGTTTGGGAGACCCAGTACTTC
CASSLRRLAGVWETQYF
>-|TRBD2|TRBJ2-1|TRBV30
TGTGCCTGGAGTGTCGTGGGACTAGTTTTCACTGAGCAGTTCTTC
CAWSVVGLVFTEQFF
>-|TRBD1|TRBJ1-1|TRBV5-5
TGTGCCAGCAGCCCAGACAGGGGAATGAACACTGAAGCTTTCTTT
CASSPDRGMNTEAFF
>-|-|TRBJ2-1|TRBV27
TGTGCCAGCAGTTTTAAGCAGGACTATCAACTTTCCTACAATGAGCAGTTCTTC
CASSFKQDYQLSYNEQFF
>-|-|TRBJ2-7|TRBV7-9
TGTGCCAGCAGCCCCGACAGAAACCCCTACGAGCAGTACTTC
CASSPDRNPYEQYF
>-|TRBD2|TRBJ2-5|TRBV5-8
TGTGCCAGCAGCTTGGGGCAAGTCTCGGGACTAGCGTTCCAAGAGACCCAGTACTTC
CASSLGQVSGLAFQETQYF
>-|-|TRBJ2-1|TRBV27
TGTGCCAGCACCTCCCCAGGCAGCCCCAACAATGAGCAGTTCTTC
CASTSPGSPNNEQFF
>-|TRBD2|TRBJ2-3|TRBV5-1
TGCGCCAGCAGCTTGGAGCTAGCGGGAGGGCCGACAGATACGCAGTATTTT
CASSLELAGGPTDTQYF
>once|-|TRBJ2-2|TRBV10-3
TGTGCCATCAGTGATTTAACCGGGGAGCTGTTTTTT
CAISDLTGELFF
>-|-|TRBJ1-1|TRBV5-1
TGCGCCAGCAGCTTCACCGGGGAAGAAGCTTTCTTT
CASSFTGEEAFF
>-|TRBD2|TRBJ2-7|TRBV18
TGTGCCAGCTCACCGGAAAATAGCGGGAGTTACGAGCAGTACTTC
CASSPENSGSYEQYF
>-|-|TRBJ1-2|TRBV9
TGTGCCAGCAGGACAGGATATGGCTACACCTTC
CASRTGYGYTF
>-|-|TRBJ2-7|TRBV5-5
TGTGCCAGCAGCTGGGGGGTCCACGAGCAGTACTTC
CASSWGVHEQYF
>-|TRBD2|TRBJ2-1|TRBV15
TGTGCCACCAGCAGAGAATTGAGGCTAGCGGCCTACAATGAGCAGTTCTTC
CATSRELRLAAYNEQFF
>once|-|TRBJ2-7|TRBV5-6
TGTGCCAGCAGTTCGTACCCCCTAGGAACCTACGAGCAGTACTTC
CASSSYPLGTYEQYF
>-|-|TRBJ2-1|TRBV19
TGTGCCAGTAGTATAGGGCAGGGGGGACACAATGAGCAGTTCTTC
CASSIGQGGHNEQFF
>-|-|TRBJ1-1|TRBV14
TGTGCCAGCAGCCAGTTCAGGGTTGGCACTGAAGCTTTCTTT
CASSQFRVGTEAFF
>once|TRBD2|TRBJ2-3|TRBV5-1
TGCGCCAGCAGCCCTCGGGACTACCGCACAGATACGCAGTATTTT
CASSPRDYRTDTQYF
>once|TRBD2|TRBJ2-1|TRBV29-1
TGCAGCGTTGAGGGTGTAGCGGGAGGGTCCTACAATGAGCAGTTCTTC
CSVEGVAGGSYNEQFF
>-|-|TRBJ2-1|TRBV19
TGTGCCAGTAGTATAAGGACAGTGGAGTACAATGAGCAGTTCTTC
CASSIRTVEYNEQFF
>-|TRBD1|TRBJ1-2|TRBV30
TGTGCCTGGGGGGGACAGGGCAACTATGGCTACACCTTC
CAWGGQGNYGYTF
>-|TRBD2|TRBJ2-5|TRBV19
TGTGCCAGTAGTAACCTAGCGGGGGAAGAGACCCAGTACTTC
CASSNLAGEETQYF
>-|TRBD2|TRBJ2-5|TRBV27
TGTGCCAGCAGTTCAGTAGCGGGAGTGTTCCAAGAGACCCAGTACTTC
CASSSVAGVFQETQYF
>-|-|TRBJ1-1|TRBV27
TGTGCCAGCAGTTTATTTCAGGGCCGGTGGGCTTTCTTT
CASSLFQGRWAFF
>-|-|TRBJ2-7|TRBV4-1
TGCGCCAGCAGCCAAGACACGACAGGCAGCTACGAGCAGTACTTC
CASSQDTTGSYEQYF
>once|TRBD1|TRBJ2-5|TRBV28
TGTGCCAGCAGTTTAGGGACAGGGTCGGTGCAGACCCAGTACTTC
CASSLGTGSVQTQYF
>-|-|TRBJ2-2|TRBV28
TGTGCCAGCAGTTTAGGCCAGGGGATTTCCGGGGAGCTGTTTTTT
CASSLGQGISGELFF
>-|-|TRBJ2-3|TRBV28
TGTGCCAGCAGTCCTCCCACAGATACGCAGTATTTT
CASSPPTDTQYF
>-|TRBD1|TRBJ1-5|TRBV4-1
TGCGCCAGCAGCCAAGAGTGGGACAGGAATCAGCCCCAGCATTTT
CASSQEWDRNQPQHF
>once|-|TRBJ2-1|TRBV7-9
TGTGCCAGCAGCATCCTCGACAGTTCACCTCTCTACAATGAGCAGTTCTTC
CASSILDSSPLYNEQFF
>-|TRBD2|TRBJ2-1|TRBV7-7
TGTGCTAGCAGCACCACTAGCGAGTCCTACAATGAGCAGTTCTTC
CASSTTSESYNEQFF
>-|TRBD1|TRBJ1-5|TRBV19
TGTGCCAGTAGTATCGGGACAGGGGGCTGGGGGCAGCCCCAGCATTTT
CASSIGTGGWGQPQHF